This T cell receptor (beta chain) stems from a study of shared clonotypes between healthy human individuals. Comments on this clone: No antigen is known for it.

The study, taken as a whole, reports: Clonotypes that were shared across a handful of donors made up around 5% of naive CD4 clonotypes.

Trimming removed 2 bases from V and 2 bases from J; junction bases left unmatched: 6. The germline V gene has CDR1 MNHNY and CDR2 SVGAGI (reference sequence). CDR3 size: 16 residues. Libraries were prepared by immunoSEQ multiplex PCR; TCRdb keeps only in-frame clonotypes and omits some of them. The data show millions of clones, with approximately 94% seen just once and over 0.12% held by the top ten. Both subsets, CD45RA+ naive and CD45RA-negative memory, were split from the CD4+ cells. J is TRBJ1-5 and V is TRBV6-6; 7 positions match TRBD1. Input material: naive CD4+ T cells sorted from blood. Subset specified: CD45RA+ positively selected. The receptor comes from a young man in good health. The CDR3 region has the DNA TGTGCCAGCAGTTACGAAGCAGGACAGGGCAATCAGCCCCAGCATTTT. Its translation: CASSYEAGQGNQPQHF.